This TCR beta chain was profiled in a study of blood T cell repertoires in COVID-19. Across the whole study: The United States, Italy and Spain were the sources of the acute and convalescent COVID-19 samples. T cells, B-cell-depleted T cells, or PBMCs provided the cDNA or gDNA that served as material.

V dropped 1 base and J dropped 7; count of bases not matched to a gene: 10. This CDR3 is 16 amino acids long. Germline CDR1 GTSNPN, CDR2 SVGIG (reference sequence). Authors' processing steps: Using reference gene primer amplification, nucleated cell counts were estimated. Data came from immunoSEQ multiplex PCR; TCRdb stores just in-frame clones and leaves some out. V and J calls and clone size are those listed in that table; D and trimming were worked out from the DNA. The data show roughly 190,000 clones, about 86% seen once. The gene calls are TRBV30 and TRBJ1-4, with TRBD1 matching over 9 bases. The receptor comes from a man aged 50 or older with active or convalescent COVID-19. The sequencing sample was made of peripheral blood. CDR3 region: CAWSASPTGGPEKLFF. In DNA form, the CDR3 reads TGTGCCTGGAGTGCCTCCCCGACAGGGGGTCCTGAAAAACTGTTTTTT.